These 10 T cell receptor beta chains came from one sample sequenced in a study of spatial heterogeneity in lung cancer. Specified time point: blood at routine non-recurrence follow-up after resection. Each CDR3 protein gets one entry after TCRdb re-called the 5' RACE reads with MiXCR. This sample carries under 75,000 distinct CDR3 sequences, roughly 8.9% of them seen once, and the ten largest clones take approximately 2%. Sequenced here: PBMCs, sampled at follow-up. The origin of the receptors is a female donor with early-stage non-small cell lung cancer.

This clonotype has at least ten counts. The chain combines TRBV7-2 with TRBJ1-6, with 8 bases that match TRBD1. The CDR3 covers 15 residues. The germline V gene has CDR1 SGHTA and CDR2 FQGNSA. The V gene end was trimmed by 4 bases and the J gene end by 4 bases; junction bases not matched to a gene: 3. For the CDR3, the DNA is TGTGCCAGCAGCTCCGGACAGGGTTATAATTCACCCCTCCACTTT. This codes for CASSSGQGYNSPLHF.

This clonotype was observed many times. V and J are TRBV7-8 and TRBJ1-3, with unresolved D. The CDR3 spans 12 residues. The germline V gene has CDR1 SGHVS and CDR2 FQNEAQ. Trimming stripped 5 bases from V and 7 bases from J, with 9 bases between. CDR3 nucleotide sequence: TGTGCCAGCAGCCTCGCCCATAACACCATATATTTT. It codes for CASSLAHNTIYF.

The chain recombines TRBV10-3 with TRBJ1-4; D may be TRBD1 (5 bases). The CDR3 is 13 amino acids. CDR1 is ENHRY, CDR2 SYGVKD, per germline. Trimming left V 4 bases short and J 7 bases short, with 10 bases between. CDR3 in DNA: TGTGCCATCAGTGCCAGGGAGGGTGAAAAACTGTTTTTT. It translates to CAISAREGEKLFF.

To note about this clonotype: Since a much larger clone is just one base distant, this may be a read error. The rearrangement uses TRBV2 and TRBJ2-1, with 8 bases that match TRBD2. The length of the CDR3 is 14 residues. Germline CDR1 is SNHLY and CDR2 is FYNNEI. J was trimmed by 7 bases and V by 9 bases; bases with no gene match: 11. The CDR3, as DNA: TGTGCCAGACTAGCGGAAGGTGCTGGGAATGAGCAGTTCTTC. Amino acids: CARLAEGAGNEQFF.

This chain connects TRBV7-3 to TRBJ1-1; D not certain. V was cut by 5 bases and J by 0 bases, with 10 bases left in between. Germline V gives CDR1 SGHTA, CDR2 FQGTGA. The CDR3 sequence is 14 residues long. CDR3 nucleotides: TGTGCCAGCAGCATAGGACCTATGAACACTGAAGCTTTCTTT. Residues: CASSIGPMNTEAFF.

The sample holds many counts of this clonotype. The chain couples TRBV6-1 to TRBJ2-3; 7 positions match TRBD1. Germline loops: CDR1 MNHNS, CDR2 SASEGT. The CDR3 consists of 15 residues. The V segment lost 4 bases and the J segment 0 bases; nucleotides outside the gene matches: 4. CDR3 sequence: CASSGQGSSTDTQYF. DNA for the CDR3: TGTGCCAGCAGTGGACAGGGATCTAGCACAGATACGCAGTATTTT.

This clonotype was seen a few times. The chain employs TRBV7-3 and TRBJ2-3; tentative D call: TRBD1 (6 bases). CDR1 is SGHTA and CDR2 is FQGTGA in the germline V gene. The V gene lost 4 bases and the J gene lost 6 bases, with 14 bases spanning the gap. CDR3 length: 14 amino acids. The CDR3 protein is CASSSGAGADTQYF. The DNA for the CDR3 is TGTGCCAGCAGCTCAGGGGCAGGGGCGGATACGCAGTATTTT.

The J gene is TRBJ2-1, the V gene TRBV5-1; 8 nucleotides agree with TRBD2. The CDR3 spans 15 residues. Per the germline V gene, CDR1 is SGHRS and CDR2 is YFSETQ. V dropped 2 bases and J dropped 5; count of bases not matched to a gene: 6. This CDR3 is CASSFSSGRNNEQFF. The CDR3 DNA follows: TGCGCCAGCAGCTTCTCTAGCGGGCGAAACAATGAGCAGTTCTTC.

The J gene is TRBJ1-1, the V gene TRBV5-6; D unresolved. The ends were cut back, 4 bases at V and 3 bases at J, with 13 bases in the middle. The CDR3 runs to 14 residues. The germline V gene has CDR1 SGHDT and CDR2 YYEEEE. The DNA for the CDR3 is TGTGCCAGCAGCCGGGCCCTCTTGGACACTGAAGCTTTCTTT. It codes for CASSRALLDTEAFF. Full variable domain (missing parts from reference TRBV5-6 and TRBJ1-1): DAGVTQSPTHLIKTRGQQVTLRCSPKSGHDTVSWYQQALGQGPQFIFQYYEEEERQRGNFPDRFSGHQFPNYSSELNVNALLLGDSALYLCASSRALLDTEAFFGQGTRLTVV.

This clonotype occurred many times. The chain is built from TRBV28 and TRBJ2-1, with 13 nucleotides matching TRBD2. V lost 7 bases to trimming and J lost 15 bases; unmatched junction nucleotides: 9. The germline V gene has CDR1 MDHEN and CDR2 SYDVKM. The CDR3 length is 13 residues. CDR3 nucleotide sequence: TGTGCCAGCACCGGACTAGCGGGAGAAGTTGGGTTCTTC. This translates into CASTGLAGEVGFF.